The subject of this entry is one T cell receptor (beta chain). The target antigen is unknown. The sample has other DNA sequences that encode this CDR3 too. Germline values: CDR1 KGHSH, CDR2 LQKENI. V lost 6 bases to trimming and J lost 1 base; unmatched junction nucleotides: 5. The CDR3 is 14 amino acids. This entry is derived from a study of shared clonotypes between healthy human individuals. Turning to the study itself: The study used three CD4 naive, three CD4 memory, two CD8 naive and one CD8 memory plate per donor.

Under the authors' procedure: In the immunoSEQ data, sequences were junction-only and lacked quality scores, so filtering differed. Generated by immunoSEQ multiplex PCR, the TCRdb table keeps only in-frame clones and is missing some. The V and J calls and clone size were taken over from that table, and D and trimming were inferred from the DNA. The repertoire holds roughly 2 million clones, with 85% to 95% as singletons. General study points: On the whole, naive subsets had larger estimated richness than memory subsets had. Around 5% was the fraction of naive CD4 clonotypes found shared across a few donors.

The chain has TRBV18 and TRBJ2-5; 7 bases are a match to TRBD2. This TCR came from a young man in good health. Sequenced input: naive CD4+ T cells sorted from blood. Subset given: CD45RA+ positively selected. The CDR3 nucleotides are TGTGCCAGCTCCCCGGGGACTACCCAAGAGACCCAGTACTTC. Its protein is CASSPGTTQETQYF.